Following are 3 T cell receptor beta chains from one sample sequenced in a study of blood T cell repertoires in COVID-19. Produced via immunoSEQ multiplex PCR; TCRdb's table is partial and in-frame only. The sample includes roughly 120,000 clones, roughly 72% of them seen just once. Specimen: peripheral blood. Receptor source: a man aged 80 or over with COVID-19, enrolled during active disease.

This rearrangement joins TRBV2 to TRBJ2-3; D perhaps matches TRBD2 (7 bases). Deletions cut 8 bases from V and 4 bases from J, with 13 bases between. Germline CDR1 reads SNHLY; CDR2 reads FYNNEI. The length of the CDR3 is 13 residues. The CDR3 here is CASGRDIADTQYF. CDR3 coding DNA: TGTGCCAGCGGGAGGGACATCGCAGATACGCAGTATTTT.

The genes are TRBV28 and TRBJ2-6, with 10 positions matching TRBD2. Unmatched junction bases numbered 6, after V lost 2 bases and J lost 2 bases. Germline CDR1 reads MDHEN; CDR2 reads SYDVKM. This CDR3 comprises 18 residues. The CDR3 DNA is TGTGCCAGCAGTTTAATAGCGGGAGGCCCCCCTGGGGCCAACGTCCTGACTTTC. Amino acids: CASSLIAGGPPGANVLTF.

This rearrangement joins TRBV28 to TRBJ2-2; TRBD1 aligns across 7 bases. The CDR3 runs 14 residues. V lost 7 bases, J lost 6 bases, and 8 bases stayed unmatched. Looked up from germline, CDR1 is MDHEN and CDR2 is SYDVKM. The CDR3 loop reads CASIPGQIPGELFF. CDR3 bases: TGTGCCAGCATCCCGGGACAGATCCCCGGGGAGCTGTTTTTT. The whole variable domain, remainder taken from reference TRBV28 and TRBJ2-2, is DVKVTQSSRYLVKRTGEKVFLECVQDMDHENMFWYRQDPGLGLRLIYFSYDVKMKEKGDIPEGYSVSREKKERFSLILESASTNQTSMYLCASIPGQIPGELFFGEGSRLTVL.